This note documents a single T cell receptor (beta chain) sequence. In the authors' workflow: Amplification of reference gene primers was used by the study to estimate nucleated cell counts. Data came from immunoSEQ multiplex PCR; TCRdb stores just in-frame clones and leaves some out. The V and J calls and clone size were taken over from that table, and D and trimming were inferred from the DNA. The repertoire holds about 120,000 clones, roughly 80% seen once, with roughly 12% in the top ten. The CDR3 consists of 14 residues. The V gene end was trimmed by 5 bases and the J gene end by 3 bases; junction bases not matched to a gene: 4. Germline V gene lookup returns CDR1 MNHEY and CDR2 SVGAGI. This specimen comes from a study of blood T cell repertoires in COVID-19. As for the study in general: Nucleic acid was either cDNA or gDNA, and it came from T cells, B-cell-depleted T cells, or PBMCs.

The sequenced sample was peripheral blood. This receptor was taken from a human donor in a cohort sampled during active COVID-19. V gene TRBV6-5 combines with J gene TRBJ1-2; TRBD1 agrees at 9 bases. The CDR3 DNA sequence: TGTGCCAGCAGTCGACAGGGGGGAGACTATGGCTACACCTTC. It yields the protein CASSRQGGDYGYTF.